Below, 7 T cell receptor beta chains from the same sample are listed, as sequenced in a study of T cell clonality in common variable immunodeficiency. Sequenced by immunoSEQ multiplex PCR; TCRdb stores in-frame clones only, minus some. This sample carries about 52,000 clones, none of them present only once. The material sequenced was peripheral blood mononuclear cells. The receptors stem from a person aged 18 to 70 in good health.

This clone was counted between two and nine times. The CDR3 extends 3 residues past the end of the read, so its final part is completed from the germline J gene. The J gene is TRBJ2-5, the V gene TRBV4-2; 8 nucleotides match TRBD2. Germline assignment: CDR1 LGHNA and CDR2 YNFKEQ. Unmatched junction bases numbered 12, after V lost 3 bases and J lost 3 bases. The CDR3 sequence is 17 residues long. The sequenced CDR3 bases are TGTGCCAGCAGCCAGGCCCCGGGAGGGGCACACGAAGAGACC. Translated, it gives CASSQAPGGAHEET. The whole CDR3 protein is CASSQAPGGAHEETQYF.

A word on this clone: From the germline J gene comes the end of the CDR3, since the read stops 3 residues before it. V gene TRBV5-1 combines with J gene TRBJ1-2, with a weak D call TRBD1 (6 bases). CDR3 length: 14 amino acids. The germline V gene encodes CDR1 SGHRS and CDR2 YFSETQ. V was clipped by 2 bases and J by 2 bases, with 10 bases between them. The part of the CDR3 DNA that was read is TGCGCCAGCAGCTTACCGGGACAAAACTATGGC. It codes for CASSLPGQNYG. The full-length CDR3 reads as CASSLPGQNYGYTF. The full variable domain, its missing parts supplied by reference TRBV5-1 and TRBJ1-2, is KAGVTQTPRYLIKTRGQQVTLSCSPISGHRSVSWYQQTPGQGLQFLFEYFSETQRNKGNFPGRFSGRQFSNSRSEMNVSTLELGDSALYLCASSLPGQNYGYTFGSGTRLTVV.

This clone came up many times. CDR3 region: CSARVDGLNYGYTF. CDR3 DNA (partial): TGCAGTGCTAGAGTCGATGGGCTCAACTATGGC. The chain recombines TRBV20-1 with TRBJ1-2; no reliable D call. From the germline J gene comes the end of the CDR3, since the read stops 3 residues before it. CDR1 DFQATT and CDR2 SNEGSKA come from the germline V gene (reference sequence). V lost 1 base to trimming and J lost 2 bases, with 11 bases between them. There are 14 residues in the CDR3.

This clone appeared many times. The sequenced fragment ends 3 residues before the CDR3 boundary, so the rest is inferred from the germline J gene. The genes are TRBV20-1 and TRBJ1-2; D is unclear. The CDR3 length is 12 residues. V gave up 7 bases and J gave up 1 base, with 10 bases separating them. The germline CDR1 and CDR2 sequences are DFQATT and SNEGSKA (reference sequence). The sequenced CDR3 bases are TGCAGTGTTCCTGCGAGTAACTATGGC. Protein: CSVPASNYG. The whole CDR3 sequence is CSVPASNYGYTF.

Ten or more counts support this clone. The read comes to an end 3 residues before the CDR3 does, leaving the germline J gene to fill in the end. The chain is built from TRBV12-3 or TRBV12-4 and TRBJ2-7; 7 bases are shared with TRBD2. The CDR3 spans 14 residues. V shed 3 bases, J shed 5 bases, and the junction held 7 bases outside the gene matches. CDR3 in amino acids: CASSLGGYLNEQYF. The CDR3 DNA, read in part, is TGTGCCAGCAGTTTGGGGGGGTATCTGAACGAG.

In this sample, this clone turned up many times. Read sequence stops 3 residues before the CDR3 end, and the germline J gene provides the missing end. In the same sample, other DNA sequences code for this CDR3. The V call is TRBV18, the J call TRBJ1-6; D is undetermined. The CDR3 has 12 amino acids. V lost 2 bases and J 12 bases, leaving 8 bases between the germline ends. Germline values: CDR1 KGHSH, CDR2 LQKENI. Partial CDR3 DNA: TGTGCCAGCTCACCAAGTGAAGGACCC. Amino acid sequence: CASSPSEGP. The CDR3 as a whole reads CASSPSEGPLHF.

This clone was picked up many times. Read coverage stops 3 residues before the CDR3 terminus; the germline J gene supplies the remainder. The chain is built from TRBV29-1 and TRBJ2-5; D ambiguous. Germline lookup yields CDR1 SQVTM and CDR2 ANQGSEA. The CDR3 sequence is 13 residues long. Trimming took off 3 bases at V and 4 bases at J, with 12 bases between the two ends. CDR3 sequence reads: CSVDDMRGETQYF. CDR3 bases read: TGCAGCGTTGACGACATGAGAGGAGAGACC.